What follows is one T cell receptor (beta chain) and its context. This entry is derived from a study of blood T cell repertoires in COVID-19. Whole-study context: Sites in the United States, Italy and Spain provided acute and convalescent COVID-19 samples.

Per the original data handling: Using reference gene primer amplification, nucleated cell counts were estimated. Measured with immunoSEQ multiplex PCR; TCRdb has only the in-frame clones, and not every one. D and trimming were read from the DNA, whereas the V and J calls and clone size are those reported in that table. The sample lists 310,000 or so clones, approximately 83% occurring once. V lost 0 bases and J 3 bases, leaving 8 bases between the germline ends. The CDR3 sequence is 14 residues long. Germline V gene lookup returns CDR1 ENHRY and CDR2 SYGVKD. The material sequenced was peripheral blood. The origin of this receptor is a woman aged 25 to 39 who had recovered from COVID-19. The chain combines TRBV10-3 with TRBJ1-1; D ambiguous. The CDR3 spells CAISESNTDTEAFF. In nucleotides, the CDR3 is TGTGCCATCAGTGAGTCGAATACGGACACTGAAGCTTTCTTT.